The source of this T cell receptor beta chain is a study of CD4 T cell repertoires and nickel (dated by TCRdb to 2020 to 2021). Regarding this clonotype: Its antigen specificity is not known. Within one base of it there is no much larger clone, and no base qualities were kept.

The germline V end is reduced by 6 bases and the J end by 7 bases; junction bases left unmatched: 8. The CDR3 spans 14 residues, from the cysteine through the phenylalanine. Just CDR3 DNA is preserved here, 42 bases in frame from base 1. Library method: RT-PCR. The instrument was an Illumina MiSeq. TCRdb redid the processing of the public reads, applying fastp at Q25 and MiXCR, and retained in-frame beta chains. Merged by CDR3 protein, the rows form single entries marked with the most common genes and DNA. The sample table holds 200 to 250 distinct CDR3 sequences, of which 70% to 90% were seen once. 10% to 13% of the sample lies in the top ten.

The TCR comes from a human donor in a nickel allergy study, with or without nickel allergy (not recorded which). It is not recorded whether this sample comes from one donor or several. The chain is encoded by TRBV12-3 or TRBV12-4 joined to TRBJ1-4, with 7 bases matching TRBD1. The sequencing input was CD4+ T cells from blood, not recorded whether cultured. The CDR3 loop reads CASSAGTVAEKLFF. The nucleotide sequence is given as TGTGCCAGCAGCGCCGGGACAGTGGCTGAAAAACTGTTTTTT.